The rows below give T cell receptor beta chains drawn from one sample of a study of blood T cell repertoires in COVID-19. The protocol was immunoSEQ multiplex PCR, while the TCRdb copy is restricted to in-frame clones and leaves out a portion. The table includes 250,000 to 300,000 clones, approximately 90% detected once. Specimen: PBMCs or T cells enriched from blood (not recorded which). Source of these receptors: a woman in her thirties or forties with acute COVID-19. CDR3s include the opening cysteine and the closing phenylalanine or tryptophan. The D gene is left open where the match is weak. Clone size is not always given. Where it is, it says once, few, many or a class for expanded clones.

J gene	V gene	D gene	clone size	CDR3 protein	CDR3 DNA
TRBJ1-2	TRBV27	TRBD1	once	CASSSTGGEYTF	TGTGCCAGCAGTTCCACAGGGGGAGAGTACACCTTC
TRBJ2-7	TRBV11-1	TRBD2	.	CASSFTSGSYEQYF	TGTGCCAGCAGCTTCACTAGCGGGAGCTACGAGCAGTACTTC
TRBJ2-5	TRBV11-2	TRBD2	.	CASSLRGGAPETQYF	TGTGCCAGCAGCTTACGCGGGGGGGCCCCGGAGACCCAGTACTTC
TRBJ2-1	TRBV15	.	.	CATSRQDYNEQFF	TGTGCCACCAGCAGACAGGATTACAATGAGCAGTTCTTC
TRBJ2-2	TRBV18	TRBD2	once	CASSPPGTSGRTGELFF	TGTGCCAGCTCACCACCGGGGACTAGCGGGAGAACCGGGGAGCTGTTTTTT
TRBJ2-3	TRBV9	TRBD2	.	CASSPRVAGVDTQYF	TGTGCCAGCAGCCCCCGGGTAGCGGGGGTAGATACGCAGTATTTT
TRBJ2-1	TRBV2	TRBD2	.	CASSEKSGRVGNEQFF	TGTGCCAGCAGTGAGAAAAGCGGGAGGGTTGGGAATGAGCAGTTCTTC
TRBJ2-3	TRBV3-1/TRBV3-2	.	.	CASSQGTDLPQYF	TGTGCCAGCAGCCAAGGGACAGACCTACCGCAGTATTTT
TRBJ2-1	TRBV3-1/TRBV3-2	TRBD2	.	CASSRGVAGSYNEQFF	TGTGCCAGCAGCCGTGGGGTAGCGGGGTCCTACAATGAGCAGTTCTTC
TRBJ2-3	TRBV19	.	.	CASSTRGSSTDTQYF	TGTGCCAGTAGCACCAGAGGGTCTAGCACAGATACGCAGTATTTT